The 31 T cell receptor beta chains listed next were all sequenced from one sample in a study of T cell responses to AZD1222 COVID-19 vaccine. The data were produced by immunoSEQ multiplex PCR, yet TCRdb's version contains in-frame clones alone and is incomplete. The sample holds around 100,000 clones, roughly 91% seen once. The source was peripheral blood, collected on day 0 of AZD1222 vaccination. All receptors derive from an adult in good health.

This chain links TRBV3-1 (or the pseudogene TRBV3-2) with TRBJ2-7; 10 nucleotides line up with TRBD1. The germline V gene encodes CDR1 LGHDT and CDR2 YNNKEL (reference sequence). With 1 base clipped from V and 5 bases from J, the junction kept 5 bases outside the gene matches. The CDR3 is 15 residues long. CDR3 loop: CASSQGGQGRHEQYF. The CDR3 nucleotides read TGTGCCAGCAGCCAAGGGGGACAGGGGCGTCACGAGCAGTACTTC.

This rearrangement joins TRBV2 to TRBJ1-3, with 8 bases aligning to TRBD1. The CDR3 sequence is 16 residues long. Per germline, CDR1 SNHLY and CDR2 FYNNEI. V was clipped by 5 bases and J by 0 bases; unmatched bases: 6. The CDR3 nucleotides are TGTGCCAGCAGTCGACAGGGGCCGAGCTCTGGAAACACCATATATTTT. It translates to CASSRQGPSSGNTIYF.

The rearrangement links TRBV28 to TRBJ1-2; no clear D. Germline V CDR1 and CDR2: MDHEN, SYDVKM. The CDR3 has 13 amino acids. The V gene lost 5 bases and the J gene lost 4 bases, with 11 bases spanning the gap. CDR3 region: CASSADSRYGYTF. The CDR3 region has the DNA TGTGCCAGCAGTGCGGATTCTCGCTATGGCTACACCTTC.

The chain has TRBV27 and TRBJ2-7; the D gene is possibly TRBD1 (5 bases). Between the trimmed V and J ends, which lost 6 bases and 5 bases, there was a span of 23 bases. Germline values: CDR1 MNHEY, CDR2 SMNVEV (reference sequence). There are 16 residues in the CDR3. The CDR3 reads CASRGAGLSLGNEQYF. The CDR3, as DNA: TGTGCCAGCAGAGGGGCAGGTTTGAGTCTGGGAAACGAGCAGTACTTC.

The V call is TRBV28, the J call TRBJ1-5; no clear D. V was trimmed by 6 bases and J by 6 bases, leaving 9 bases between them. Germline V lookup: CDR1 MDHEN, CDR2 SYDVKM. The CDR3 consists of 12 residues. The CDR3 sequence is CASSLPPQPQHF. CDR3 DNA: TGTGCCAGCAGCCTCCCACCTCAGCCCCAGCATTTT. Full variable domain (outside the CDR3, taken from reference TRBV28 and TRBJ1-5): DVKVTQSSRYLVKRTGEKVFLECVQDMDHENMFWYRQDPGLGLRLIYFSYDVKMKEKGDIPEGYSVSREKKERFSLILESASTNQTSMYLCASSLPPQPQHFGDGTRLSIL.

The gene calls are TRBV28 and TRBJ1-1; no firm D call. The CDR3 is made up of 15 amino acids. In germline, CDR1 is MDHEN, CDR2 SYDVKM. V was clipped by 4 bases and J by 4 bases, with 16 bases between them. CDR3 nucleotide sequence: TGTGCCAGCAGTTATTCCGGGCCGCAAGCCACTGAAGCTTTCTTT. It encodes CASSYSGPQATEAFF.

The V call is TRBV19, the J call TRBJ2-3; a possible D gene is TRBD1 (6 bases). The CDR3 is made up of 12 amino acids. V lost 6 bases and J 4 bases, leaving 8 bases between the germline ends. CDR1 and CDR2 from the germline V gene are LNHDA and SQIVND (reference sequence). CDR3 DNA: TGTGCCAGTAGACAGGGTTCAGATACGCAGTATTTT. Translating it yields CASRQGSDTQYF. The variable domain in full, with the rest retrieved from reference TRBV19 and TRBJ2-3, is DGGITQSPKYLFRKEGQNVTLSCEQNLNHDAMYWYRQDPGQGLRLIYYSQIVNDFQKGDIAEGYSVSREKKESFPLTVTSAQKNPTAFYLCASRQGSDTQYFGPGTRLTVL.

The rearrangement links TRBV30 to TRBJ1-5; D may be TRBD1 (6 bases). Germline loops: CDR1 GTSNPN, CDR2 SVGIG (reference sequence). This CDR3 spans 15 amino acids. Trimming pared 4 bases from V and 4 bases from J, leaving 17 bases between. The CDR3, as DNA: TGTGCCTGGACCTTAGCGGGGGCGATGAATCAGCCCCAGCATTTT. Translation gives CAWTLAGAMNQPQHF.

The chain recombines TRBV6-5 with TRBJ2-3; 10 bases match TRBD2. The CDR3 spans 14 residues. J lost 2 bases, V lost 6 bases, and 2 bases had no gene match. Germline V gene lookup returns CDR1 MNHEY and CDR2 SVGAGI. CDR3: CASRLAGNTDTQYF. In nucleotides, the CDR3 is TGTGCCAGCAGACTAGCGGGGAACACAGATACGCAGTATTTT.

Comments on this clone: Other DNA sequences from this sample encode an identical CDR3 as well. The genes are TRBV9 and TRBJ2-5; D ambiguous. The CDR3 has 12 amino acids. Trimming pared 3 bases from V and 2 bases from J, leaving 5 bases between. Per the germline V gene, CDR1 is SGDLS and CDR2 is YYNGEE. The CDR3 here is CASSASQETQYF. In nucleotides, the CDR3 is TGTGCCAGCAGCGCTTCTCAAGAGACCCAGTACTTC.

This clone was observed a single time. The chain has TRBV28 and TRBJ2-7; TRBD1 matches at 9 bases. The CDR3 sequence is 15 residues long. Germline V gene data show CDR1 as MDHEN and CDR2 as SYDVKM. Losses at the gene ends were 5 bases for V and 3 bases for J; bases not matched to a gene: 8. CDR3 sequence: CASSVTGQGGYEQYF. DNA for the CDR3: TGTGCCAGCAGTGTGACGGGACAGGGTGGCTACGAGCAGTACTTC.

The chain's CDR3 is CASSLLTGGFEETQYF. The CDR3 nucleotides are TGCGCCAGCAGCTTGCTGACAGGGGGGTTCGAGGAGACCCAGTACTTC. The J gene is TRBJ2-5, the V gene TRBV5-1; 9 bases map to TRBD1. Germline CDR1 reads SGHRS; CDR2 reads YFSETQ. Unmatched junction bases numbered 9, after V lost 1 base and J lost 5 bases. This CDR3 is 16 amino acids long.

This sequence joins TRBV10-1 and TRBJ2-5, with D maybe TRBD2 (5 bases). The V end was cut by 2 bases, the J end by 5 bases, with 9 bases between. Germline CDR1 reads WNHNN; CDR2 reads SYGVQD (reference sequence). The CDR3 sequence is 13 residues long. This CDR3 reads CASSEDTGETQYF. In nucleotides, the CDR3 is TGCGCCAGCAGTGAGGACACGGGGGAGACCCAGTACTTC.

The table lists this clone with a count of one. The chain is built from TRBV19 and TRBJ1-1; D ambiguous. CDR1 and CDR2 (germline): LNHDA, SQIVND (reference sequence). The germline V and J ends were trimmed by 4 bases and 1 base, with 7 bases remaining between them. The CDR3 sequence is 13 residues long. The CDR3 spells CASSKARNTEAFF. The DNA of the CDR3 is TGTGCCAGTAGTAAGGCCAGGAACACTGAAGCTTTCTTT.

The chain joins TRBV21-1 to TRBJ2-7; the table's D gene call, TRBD1, was not cross checked with the DNA. TRBV21-1 is designated a pseudogene. The CDR3 length is 14 residues. The CDR3 sequence: CASSKANRVNEQYF. The CDR3 DNA is TGTGCCAGCAGCAAAGCGAACAGGGTCAACGAGCAGTACTTC.

The chain uses TRBV28 and TRBJ2-6; D call uncertain. The CDR3 extends over 16 amino acids. Germline CDR1 MDHEN, CDR2 SYDVKM. Deletions cut 6 bases from V and 1 base from J, with 13 bases between. The CDR3 DNA reads as TGTGCCAGCAGCTTGCTAAGGGCGTCTGGGGCCAACGTCCTGACTTTC. Amino acids: CASSLLRASGANVLTF.

J is TRBJ2-7 and V is TRBV10-3; 9 bases are shared with TRBD1. This CDR3 is 14 amino acids long. Germline V CDR1 and CDR2: ENHRY, SYGVKD. V was pared by 6 bases and J by 1 base, with 4 bases of the junction left unmatched. CDR3 sequence (DNA): TGTGCCATCAGCAGGACAGGGGCGTCCTACGAGCAGTACTTC. It translates to CAISRTGASYEQYF.

V is TRBV2 and J is TRBJ1-1; D unresolved. The germline V gene encodes CDR1 SNHLY and CDR2 FYNNEI. V lost 5 bases to trimming and J lost 5 bases, with 12 bases between them. The CDR3 has 13 residues. The CDR3 nucleotides read TGTGCCAGCAGTATCGACAAGCTTACTGAAGCTTTCTTT. Protein product: CASSIDKLTEAFF. Supplemented by reference TRBV2 and TRBJ1-1, the full variable domain reads EPEVTQTPSHQVTQMGQEVILRCVPISNHLYFYWYRQILGQKVEFLVSFYNNEISEKSEIFDDQFSVERPDGSNFTLKIRSTKLEDSAMYFCASSIDKLTEAFFGQGTRLTVV.

The genes are TRBV7-9 and TRBJ2-3; D unclear. The CDR3 has 16 amino acids. V was pared by 0 bases and J by 6 bases, with 16 bases between. Looked up from germline, CDR1 is SEHNR and CDR2 is FQNEAQ (reference sequence). CDR3 amino acids: CASSLAPVNYPDTQYF. The DNA of the CDR3 is TGTGCCAGCAGCTTAGCCCCAGTCAACTACCCGGATACGCAGTATTTT.

The gene calls are TRBV7-3 and TRBJ2-7; a possible D gene is TRBD2 (6 bases). V gave up 7 bases and J gave up 6 bases, with 16 bases separating them. The length of the CDR3 is 13 residues. Germline V CDR1 and CDR2: SGHTA, FQGTGA. CDR3 residues: CASMVRLDAEQYF. DNA of the CDR3: TGTGCCAGCATGGTGAGACTAGACGCCGAGCAGTACTTC.

The V call is TRBV6-5, the J call TRBJ1-1; D is undetermined. The CDR3 is 11 amino acids. Trimming left V 7 bases short and J 0 bases short, with 3 bases between. The germline CDR1 and CDR2 sequences are MNHEY and SVGAGI. CDR3 loop: CASTMNTEAFF. The CDR3 nucleotides read TGTGCCAGCACGATGAACACTGAAGCTTTCTTT.

This rearrangement joins TRBV7-9 to TRBJ1-2, with D maybe TRBD1 (6 bases). The CDR3 is 15 residues long. V was shortened by 1 base and J by 6 bases, with 15 bases between the two germline ends. Germline assignment: CDR1 SEHNR and CDR2 FQNEAQ (reference sequence). The CDR3 nucleotides read TGTGCCAGCAGCTTAGGACAGGAGATGGTGGATGGCTACACCTTC. It translates to CASSLGQEMVDGYTF.

The gene calls are TRBV21-1 and TRBJ2-7; TRBD2 is the table's D call and was not checked against the DNA. TRBV21-1 is a documented pseudogene. The CDR3 has 16 amino acids. CDR3 DNA sequence: TGTGCCAGCAGCAAATGGACTAGCGGGAGGAACTACGAGCAGTACTTC. Protein sequence: CASSKWTSGRNYEQYF.

CDR3 loop: CASSQGTSGGYTF. In nucleotides, the CDR3 is TGTGCCAGCAGCCAAGGGACAAGCGGTGGCTACACCTTC. The V and J genes are TRBV3-1 (or the pseudogene TRBV3-2) and TRBJ1-2; tentative D call: TRBD1 (5 bases). This CDR3 contains 13 residues. With 1 base removed from V and 7 bases from J, the gap between germline ends came to 10 bases. Germline CDR1 is LGHDT and CDR2 is YNNKEL (reference sequence).

The chain combines TRBV6-4 with TRBJ2-1; D tentatively fits TRBD1 or TRBD2 (6 bases each). The CDR3 contains 13 residues. Trimming stripped 6 bases from V and 9 bases from J, with 15 bases between. Germline loops: CDR1 MRHNA, CDR2 SNTAGT. The CDR3: CASSRREGGEQFF. The CDR3 DNA reads as TGTGCCAGCAGCCGCCGAGAGGGGGGTGAGCAGTTCTTC.

This chain connects TRBV6-5 to TRBJ1-1; D is possibly TRBD1 (6 bases). Between the trimmed V and J ends, which lost 8 bases and 0 bases, there was a span of 16 bases. Germline values: CDR1 MNHEY, CDR2 SVGAGI. This CDR3 is built from 15 residues. The CDR3 loop reads CASAAGTLLNTEAFF. DNA of the CDR3: TGTGCCAGCGCCGCAGGGACACTATTGAACACTGAAGCTTTCTTT.

V gene TRBV27 combines with J gene TRBJ1-1, with a possible D match to TRBD1 (5 bases). The V gene's germline CDR1 is MNHEY and CDR2 SMNVEV (reference sequence). The CDR3 loop spans 14 amino acids. The V end was cut by 5 bases, the J end by 1 base, with 11 bases between. The CDR3 reads CASSASGGNTEAFF. The CDR3 DNA is TGTGCCAGCAGTGCTTCCGGGGGGAACACTGAAGCTTTCTTT.

The chain couples TRBV29-1 to TRBJ2-7; 10 nucleotides line up with TRBD1. Germline CDR1 is SQVTM and CDR2 is ANQGSEA. The CDR3 length is 14 residues. J lost 5 bases, V lost 3 bases, and 7 bases had no gene match. The CDR3, as DNA: TGCAGCGTTGAGAAGGGACAGGGGAGCGACGAGCAGTACTTC. It yields the protein CSVEKGQGSDEQYF.

This clone has a handful of counts. The chain joins TRBV11-3 to TRBJ2-1; D call uncertain. The CDR3 has 12 residues. The germline V gene encodes CDR1 SGHNT and CDR2 YENEEA. The V end lost 8 bases, the J end lost 5 bases, and 10 bases lay between the germline ends. Here the CDR3 DNA reads TGTGCCAGCGGTATCTCTAACAATGAGCAGTTCTTC. Protein: CASGISNNEQFF.

The chain couples TRBV7-3 to TRBJ2-3; TRBD2 agrees at 7 bases. The CDR3 extends over 22 amino acids. J gave up 2 bases and V 1 base, and 24 bases lay outside the gene matches. The germline CDR1 and CDR2 sequences are SGHTA and FQGTGA. CDR3 DNA sequence: TGTGCCAGCAGCTTAAGCCCTCCGACCCCCACATTTTCTAGCGGAATCACAGATACGCAGTATTTT. Translation: CASSLSPPTPTFSSGITDTQYF.

The V and J genes are TRBV7-9 and TRBJ2-2, with D unclear. With 5 bases removed from V and 2 bases from J, the gap between germline ends came to 12 bases. Germline lookup yields CDR1 SEHNR and CDR2 FQNEAQ (reference sequence). This CDR3 is 15 amino acids long. This CDR3 reads CASSVENFNTGELFF. CDR3 DNA: TGTGCCAGCAGCGTGGAAAATTTCAACACCGGGGAGCTGTTTTTT.